These T cell receptor beta chains were read from a single sample in a study of blood T cell repertoires in COVID-19. Measured with immunoSEQ multiplex PCR; TCRdb has only the in-frame clones, and not every one. The sample has under 250,000 clones; around 80% are singletons. The sample comprised PBMCs or T cells enriched from blood (not recorded which). The source is a man aged 55 to 70 who had recovered from COVID-19. The CDR3 runs from the conserved cysteine through the conserved F or W. A D gene is named only where the DNA matches it firmly. Clone size, where shown, is once, few, many, or a class for clones that have expanded.

>few|TRBD1|TRBV24-1|TRBJ1-2
CATSDPRTGLYGYTF
TGTGCCACCAGTGACCCCAGGACAGGCCTATATGGCTACACCTTC
>NA|NA|TRBV7-8|TRBJ1-4
CASSSIEGTGEKLFF
TGTGCCAGCAGCTCAATCGAGGGAACTGGTGAAAAACTGTTTTTT
>once|TRBD2|TRBV18|TRBJ2-1
CASAELAGGPVFYNEQFF
TGTGCCAGCGCGGAACTAGCGGGGGGGCCGGTCTTCTACAATGAGCAGTTCTTC
>NA|TRBD1|TRBV19|TRBJ2-5
CASSPTGAETQYF
TGTGCCAGTAGTCCGACAGGGGCAGAGACCCAGTACTTC
>NA|NA|TRBV19|TRBJ1-1
CASSYTANTEAFF
TGTGCCAGTAGTTACACAGCAAACACTGAAGCTTTCTTT
>NA|TRBD1|TRBV5-1|TRBJ1-5
CASSPGTGNSNQPQHF
TGCGCCAGCAGCCCCGGGACAGGGAATAGCAATCAGCCCCAGCATTTT
>NA|NA|TRBV4-2|TRBJ1-2
CASSRSEGGLGYTF
TGTGCCAGCAGCCGATCCGAGGGGGGGTTGGGCTACACCTTC
>NA|NA|TRBV6-5|TRBJ1-1
CASSPFGGLNTEAFF
TGTGCCAGCAGTCCCTTCGGGGGTTTGAACACTGAAGCTTTCTTT
>NA|NA|TRBV12-3/TRBV12-4|TRBJ2-1
CASSLLTDNEQFF
TGTGCCAGCAGTCTCTTGACTGACAATGAGCAGTTCTTC
>NA|TRBD1|TRBV6-2/TRBV6-3|TRBJ2-5
CASSYSSRGRRIQETQYF
TGTGCCAGCAGTTACTCGAGCAGGGGGCGAAGAATCCAAGAGACCCAGTACTTC
>NA|TRBD1|TRBV18|TRBJ2-5
CASSLGTGSVETQYF
TGTGCCAGCTCACTCGGGACAGGGTCGGTGGAGACCCAGTACTTC
>NA|NA|TRBV7-9|TRBJ1-2
CASSLGGLYGYTF
TGTGCCAGCAGCTTAGGGGGGCTTTATGGCTACACCTTC
>NA|NA|TRBV19|TRBJ1-1
CASRRRDTTEAFF
TGTGCCAGTAGACGCCGGGACACCACTGAAGCTTTCTTT
>NA|NA|TRBV23-1|TRBJ1-2
CASSQAAGYGYTF
TGCGCCAGCAGTCAAGCAGCGGGCTATGGCTACACCTTC
>NA|NA|TRBV6-6|TRBJ1-6
CAITRENNSPLHF
TGTGCCATCACCCGGGAGAATAATTCACCCCTCCACTTT
>NA|TRBD2|TRBV24-1|TRBJ2-2
CATSDRGGPIGELFF
TGTGCCACCAGTGACCGCGGGGGGCCGATCGGGGAGCTGTTTTTT
>NA|TRBD2|TRBV2|TRBJ2-4
CASTLGGAGAKNIQYF
TGTGCCAGCACCCTCGGGGGGGCAGGCGCCAAAAACATTCAGTACTTC
>NA|NA|TRBV5-6|TRBJ2-1
CASSSGGLTEQFF
TGTGCCAGCAGCTCAGGGGGGTTGACTGAGCAGTTCTTC
>NA|NA|TRBV6-1|TRBJ1-1
CASSEAWAVYTEAFF
TGTGCCAGCAGTGAAGCGTGGGCCGTATACACTGAAGCTTTCTTT
>once|TRBD1|TRBV5-1|TRBJ2-1
CASSYGQGANEQFF
TGCGCCAGCAGCTACGGACAGGGGGCCAATGAGCAGTTCTTC
>NA|NA|TRBV5-4|TRBJ2-2
CASSLGRVGTGELFF
TGTGCCAGCAGCTTGGGGAGGGTTGGCACCGGGGAGCTGTTTTTT
>NA|NA|TRBV18|TRBJ1-2
CASSPAGQANYGYTF
TGTGCCAGCTCACCAGCCGGCCAGGCCAACTATGGCTACACCTTC
>NA|NA|TRBV19|TRBJ1-1
CASSIAGIGTEAFF
TGTGCCAGTAGTATCGCGGGCATAGGGACTGAAGCTTTCTTT
>NA|NA|TRBV12-3/TRBV12-4|TRBJ1-1
CASSLTGAEAFF
TGTGCCAGCAGTTTAACAGGTGCCGAAGCTTTCTTT
>NA|NA|TRBV6-5|TRBJ2-7
CASSSQTSSYEQYF
TGTGCCAGCAGTTCACAGACGAGCTCCTACGAGCAGTACTTC
>NA|TRBD2|TRBV10-3|TRBJ2-5
CAISARGGHQETQYF
TGTGCCATCAGTGCCCGGGGGGGCCACCAAGAGACCCAGTACTTC
>NA|NA|TRBV5-1|TRBJ1-4
CASRGVVHEKLFF
TGCGCCAGCAGAGGAGTCGTCCATGAAAAACTGTTTTTT
>NA|TRBD1|TRBV20-1|TRBJ1-5
CSASTGQGEQPQHF
TGCAGTGCTAGTACAGGACAGGGTGAACAGCCCCAGCATTTT
>NA|TRBD1|TRBV7-3|TRBJ2-5
CASSLSGQGQETQYF
TGTGCCAGCAGCTTAAGTGGACAGGGTCAAGAGACCCAGTACTTC
>NA|TRBD1|TRBV3-1/TRBV3-2|TRBJ1-6
CASSQGATGTGGRPLHF
TGTGCCAGCAGCCAAGGGGCAACCGGGACAGGGGGTCGACCCCTCCACTTT
>NA|NA|TRBV5-6|TRBJ1-2
CASSSWARAGYGYTF
TGTGCCAGCAGCTCATGGGCCAGGGCAGGCTATGGCTACACCTTC
>NA|NA|TRBV27|TRBJ1-2
CASSFAQGYGYTF
TGTGCCAGCAGTTTTGCGCAGGGGTACGGCTACACCTTC
>NA|NA|TRBV13|TRBJ2-7
CASSLGPGHTDEQYF
TGTGCCAGCAGCTTAGGCCCGGGACATACCGACGAGCAGTACTTC
>NA|NA|TRBV4-3|TRBJ1-5
CASSQMTGVNQPQHF
TGCGCCAGCAGCCAAATGACAGGCGTCAATCAGCCCCAGCATTTT
>NA|NA|TRBV27|TRBJ2-5
CASSPRAQETQYF
TGTGCCAGCAGCCCCAGGGCCCAAGAGACCCAGTACTTC
>NA|TRBD1|TRBV6-2/TRBV6-3|TRBJ1-2
CASSAGQGRYGYTF
TGTGCCAGCAGTGCGGGACAGGGCAGATATGGCTACACCTTC
>NA|TRBD2|TRBV6-4|TRBJ2-5
CASSAPGGWRGKETQYF
TGTGCCAGCAGTGCCCCGGGAGGGTGGCGGGGGAAAGAGACCCAGTACTTC
>NA|NA|TRBV7-8|TRBJ1-4
CASSSPGRRATNEKLFF
TGTGCCAGCAGCTCCCCCGGGCGGAGGGCAACTAATGAAAAACTGTTTTTT
>few|NA|TRBV7-2|TRBJ1-3
CASSPTAYSGNTIYF
TGTGCCAGCAGCCCGACAGCTTACTCTGGAAACACCATATATTTT
>NA|TRBD1|TRBV2|TRBJ1-4
CASSGQGNEKLFF
TGTGCCAGCAGTGGACAGGGAAATGAAAAACTGTTTTTT
>NA|TRBD2|TRBV5-4|TRBJ2-3
CASSTNGGTVPDTQYF
TGTGCCAGCAGCACGAACGGGGGGACCGTCCCAGATACGCAGTATTTT
>NA|NA|TRBV7-9|TRBJ1-2
CASSSGVGYGYTF
TGTGCCAGCAGCTCGGGGGTCGGCTATGGCTACACCTTC
>NA|NA|TRBV12-5|TRBJ2-1
CASGYPPGTHSYNEQFF
TGTGCTAGTGGCTACCCCCCCGGTACCCACTCCTACAATGAGCAGTTCTTC
>NA|TRBD1|TRBV2|TRBJ1-4
CASTLRQGGTNEKLFF
TGTGCCAGCACCCTCCGACAGGGGGGTACTAATGAAAAACTGTTTTTT
>NA|TRBD1|TRBV19|TRBJ2-5
CASSPGGQGETQYF
TGTGCCAGTAGTCCCGGGGGACAGGGAGAGACCCAGTACTTC
>NA|TRBD2|TRBV5-1|TRBJ2-3
CASSFSGTSGADTQYF
TGCGCCAGCAGCTTCTCCGGGACTAGCGGGGCGGATACGCAGTATTTT
>NA|NA|TRBV2|TRBJ1-2
CASSVTPTGNYGYTF
TGTGCCAGCAGTGTTACCCCAACAGGGAACTATGGCTACACCTTC
>NA|NA|TRBV7-2|TRBJ1-2
CASQPAGMGNYGYTF
TGTGCCAGCCAGCCGGCGGGCATGGGGAACTATGGCTACACCTTC
>NA|TRBD1|TRBV7-9|TRBJ1-6
CASSPGQGSSPLHF
TGTGCCAGCAGTCCGGGACAGGGTTCTTCACCCCTCCACTTT
>NA|NA|TRBV6-5|TRBJ1-3
CASRSDSSGNTIYF
TGTGCCAGCAGATCTGACAGCTCTGGAAACACCATATATTTT
>NA|TRBD1|TRBV5-1|TRBJ2-7
CASSPQTGVGYEQYF
TGCGCCAGCAGCCCCCAGACAGGGGTGGGTTACGAGCAGTACTTC
>NA|NA|TRBV3-1/TRBV3-2|TRBJ1-4
CASNPARDEKLFF
TGTGCCAGCAACCCCGCGCGTGATGAAAAACTGTTTTTT
>NA|NA|TRBV5-1|TRBJ2-1
CASSLAQPLRGFGDEQFF
TGCGCCAGCAGCTTGGCGCAACCATTACGGGGATTTGGGGATGAGCAGTTCTTC
>once|NA|TRBV5-1|TRBJ2-1
CASSLDSPAYEQFF
TGCGCCAGCAGTTTGGACTCCCCTGCGTATGAGCAGTTCTTC
>NA|TRBD1|TRBV9|TRBJ2-1
CASSDTGTGGLNEQFF
TGTGCCAGCAGCGATACCGGGACAGGGGGCCTAAATGAGCAGTTCTTC
>NA|TRBD1|TRBV6-5|TRBJ2-5
CASSDRVGETQYF
TGTGCCAGCAGCGACAGGGTGGGAGAGACCCAGTACTTC
>NA|TRBD1|TRBV9|TRBJ1-6
CASSAKTGHNSPLHF
TGTGCCAGCAGCGCAAAGACAGGGCATAATTCACCCCTCCACTTT